This T cell receptor (beta chain) was sequenced in a study of Ad26.COV2.S vaccination and SARS-CoV-2 variants. Germline V gives CDR1 ENHRY, CDR2 SYGVKD. The CDR3 is 15 residues long. The V segment lost 3 bases and the J segment 1 base; nucleotides outside the gene matches: 2. Profiling relied on immunoSEQ multiplex PCR, and the TCRdb table lists in-frame clones only, not all of them. The table includes around 450,000 clones, around 90% detected once. Treatment defined: around 19 received Ad26.COV2.S at low or high dose, single or two shots; about 5 received placebo; per-sample allocation not given. Samples came from day 63 after the first vaccine or placebo injection.

The sequence was collected from a person between 18 and 59 years old who received the Ad26.COV2.S COVID-19 vaccine or a placebo. Specimen: peripheral blood, collected in a trial of Ad26.COV2.S vaccine versus placebo. The V and J genes are TRBV10-3 and TRBJ2-1, with TRBD2 matching over 8 bases. The CDR3 loop is CAISEVAGSYNEQFF. DNA of the CDR3: TGTGCCATCAGTGAAGTAGCGGGGTCCTACAATGAGCAGTTCTTC.